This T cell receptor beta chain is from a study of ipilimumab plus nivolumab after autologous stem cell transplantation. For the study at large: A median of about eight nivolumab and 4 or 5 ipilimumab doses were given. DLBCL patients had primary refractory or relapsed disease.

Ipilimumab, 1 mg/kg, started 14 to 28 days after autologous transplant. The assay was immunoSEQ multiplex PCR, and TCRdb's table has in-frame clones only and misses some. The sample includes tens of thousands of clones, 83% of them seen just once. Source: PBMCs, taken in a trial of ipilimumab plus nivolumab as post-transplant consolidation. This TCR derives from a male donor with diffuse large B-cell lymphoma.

CDR3: CASSDGGTGEGEQYF. CDR3 bases: TGTGCCAGCAGTGATGGCGGGACAGGGGAAGGCGAGCAGTACTTC. This rearrangement joins TRBV25-1 to TRBJ2-7; 10 bases are a match to TRBD1. The CDR3 covers 15 residues. Trimming took 3 bases from V and 6 from J; bases not matched to a gene: 8. Per germline, CDR1 MGHDK and CDR2 SYGVNS.